These T cell receptor beta chains were read from a single sample in a study of CD8+CD57+ T cells in acquired aplastic anemia. TCRdb redid the calling of the reads with MiXCR, one entry per CDR3 protein. This sample has 200,000 to 250,000 distinct CDR3 sequences, with under 55% found just once. The sequenced sample was sorted CD4+, CD8+, or CD8+CD57+ T cells (not recorded which) from PBMCs. Receptors were obtained from a human donor with aplastic anemia. The CDR3 runs from the conserved cysteine through the conserved F or W. The D gene is left open where the match is weak. Where a row states a size, it is once, few, many or the class of an expanded clone; other rows omit it.

size	V	J	D	DNA	CDR3
many	TRBV28	TRBJ2-7	NA	TGTGCCAGCAGTTTTTTCCGCAGGTACTACGAGCAGTACTTC	CASSFFRRYYEQYF
NA	TRBV7-4	TRBJ2-4	NA	TGTGCCAGCAGCTTAGAGGCCCAAAACATTCAGTACTTC	CASSLEAQNIQYF
NA	TRBV20-1	TRBJ2-3	NA	TGCAGTGCCTATTTAGGTGGGGCCACAGATACGCAGTATTTT	CSAYLGGATDTQYF
NA	TRBV10-3	TRBJ2-7	NA	TGTGCCATCAGGGACCGTAGCGGCTACGAGCAGTACTTC	CAIRDRSGYEQYF
many	TRBV10-2	TRBJ1-5	TRBD1	TGCGCCAGCAGTGAGATAGGTGGGGGACAGGGTCAGCCCCAGCATTTT	CASSEIGGGQGQPQHF
many	TRBV7-9	TRBJ2-1	NA	TGTGCCAGCAGCTTTCCACAGACAGGATACAATGAGCAGTTCTTC	CASSFPQTGYNEQFF
NA	TRBV7-3	TRBJ1-6	NA	TGTGCCAGCAGCTTAGCGGGGTGGGGCGGTAATTCACCCCTCCACTTT	CASSLAGWGGNSPLHF
many	TRBV5-8	TRBJ2-5	TRBD2	TGTGCCAGCACCGGGCTCGCTAGCGGGGGCGCGGAGACCCAGTACTTC	CASTGLASGGAETQYF
NA	TRBV11-2	TRBJ2-7	NA	TGTGCCATCAGTGAGGCTGGGACAAGCCCTTCCTACGAGCAGTACTTC	CAISEAGTSPSYEQYF
NA	TRBV19	TRBJ2-3	TRBD2	TGTGCCAGTAGTATGAGGATGACTAGCGCAAATACGCAGTATTTT	CASSMRMTSANTQYF
NA	TRBV29-1	TRBJ1-2	NA	TGCAGCGTTGAAGATCCGTTAAACCCGGGGGTCGGTTATGGCTACACCTTC	CSVEDPLNPGVGYGYTF
medium-sized	TRBV10-2	TRBJ2-3	NA	TGCGCCAGCAGAGGGTCGACAGATACGCAGTATTTT	CASRGSTDTQYF
NA	TRBV5-1	TRBJ1-4	NA	TGCGCCAGCAGCTTGGGGGGTCGTGAAAAACTGTTTTTT	CASSLGGREKLFF
many	TRBV6-1	TRBJ2-2	NA	TGTGCCAGCTATAGAGGGGCAGGGTTGAACACCGGGGAGCTGTTTTTT	CASYRGAGLNTGELFF
NA	TRBV6-2/TRBV6-3	TRBJ2-1	NA	TGTGCCAGCAGTTACATCGGGAGCTCCTACAATGAGCAGTTCTTC	CASSYIGSSYNEQFF
NA	TRBV20-1	TRBJ2-7	TRBD2	TGCAGTGCTAGAGTGGGTAGCGGGGGGGCAGACGAGCAGTACTTC	CSARVGSGGADEQYF